This section outlines one T cell receptor (beta chain) sequence together with its context. In the authors' methods: Estimated nucleated cell counts came from reference gene primer amplification. Libraries were prepared by immunoSEQ multiplex PCR; TCRdb keeps only in-frame clonotypes and omits some of them. Clonal size and the V and J genes are those of that table, whereas D and trimming came from the DNA. The data contain about 300,000 clones, 80% to 90% of them singletons. This study enrolled people aged 18 to 89 from about two dozen US geographic areas. Participants' reported clinical history set cohort assignment. V lost 1 base and J lost 4, with 11 bases in between. This CDR3 region has 14 residues. Germline V gene data show CDR1 as SGHTS and CDR2 as YDEGEE. The source of the sample is a study of blood T cell repertoires in COVID-19. The wider study: T cells, B-cell-depleted T cells, or PBMCs provided the cDNA or gDNA that served as material.

The rearrangement joins TRBV5-8 to TRBJ1-2; no reliable D call. This TCR was recovered from a man younger than 45 who had recovered from COVID-19. Sequences were obtained from PBMCs or T cells enriched from blood (not recorded which). Written as DNA, the CDR3 is TGTGCCAGCAGCTTGTCGGGTCTTGCCTATGGCTACACCTTC. Its protein is CASSLSGLAYGYTF.